The source of this TCR beta chain is a study of blood T cell repertoires in COVID-19. Germline lookup yields CDR1 LNHDA and CDR2 SQIVND (reference sequence). The CDR3 has 13 amino acids. V shed 5 bases, J shed 6 bases, and the junction held 5 bases outside the gene matches. Some clones are missing from TCRdb's copy, which holds only in-frame ones; the method was immunoSEQ multiplex PCR. The sample comprises roughly 70,000 clones, 76% of which are singletons, and about 15% rests with the top ten. This clonotype was sampled from a man aged 55 to 69 with COVID-19, enrolled during active disease. This chain uses TRBV19 with TRBJ1-2, with TRBD1 matching over 8 bases. The sequenced sample consisted of peripheral blood. The CDR3: CASSPDRGNGYTF. The CDR3 DNA follows: TGTGCCAGTAGTCCTGACAGGGGTAATGGCTACACCTTC.